Listed here are 8 T cell receptor beta chains from one sample, sequenced in a study of PD-1 blockade in classical Hodgkin lymphoma. Every single patient, without exception, relapsed after autologous stem cell transplantation, and brentuximab vedotin exposure varied. Assay: immunoSEQ multiplex PCR; the TCRdb copy retains only in-frame clones and omits some. This sample has 90,000 to 100,000 clones, with roughly 89% found just once. The specimen was peripheral blood mononuclear cells (PBMCs), collected at baseline. The source is a human donor with classical Hodgkin lymphoma.

CDR3 region: CASSPRDMNTGELFF. CDR3 sequence (DNA): TGTGCCAGCTCACCCCGGGACATGAACACCGGGGAGCTGTTTTTT. This chain joins TRBV18 and TRBJ2-2, with TRBD1 as a possible D gene (6 bases). This CDR3 contains 15 residues. Germline loops: CDR1 KGHSH, CDR2 LQKENI. The V and J ends lost 3 bases and 1 base respectively, with 9 bases between them.

The chain carries TRBV30 and TRBJ1-2; D gene unclear. Trimming took off 3 bases at V and 4 bases at J, with 12 bases between the two ends. The CDR3 is 13 residues long. Germline loops: CDR1 GTSNPN, CDR2 SVGIG (reference sequence). This CDR3 reads CAWRGGELYGYTF. The CDR3 DNA follows: TGTGCCTGGAGGGGCGGGGAGCTCTATGGCTACACCTTC.

This rearrangement joins TRBV19 to TRBJ2-6; D remains unclear. The CDR3 has 13 residues. The germline V gene encodes CDR1 LNHDA and CDR2 SQIVND (reference sequence). Trimming cost V 6 bases and J 4 bases, with 7 bases left between them. The CDR3, as DNA: TGTGCCAGTAGAACCGTAGGGGCCAACGTCCTGACTTTC. It translates to CASRTVGANVLTF.

V usage is TRBV4-1 and J usage is TRBJ2-7, with D tentatively TRBD1 or TRBD2 (5 bases each). The CDR3 has 17 residues. Germline V lookup: CDR1 MGHRA, CDR2 YSYEKL. The V gene lost 0 bases and the J gene lost 0 bases, with 15 bases spanning the gap. The CDR3 region has the DNA TGCGCCAGCAGCCAAGATCGAGGGCAGGGTCTCTCCTACGAGCAGTACTTC. This encodes CASSQDRGQGLSYEQYF.

The chain has TRBV6-1 and TRBJ2-1; 7 positions agree with TRBD2. CDR1 MNHNS and CDR2 SASEGT come from the germline V gene. This CDR3 has 16 residues. After removal of 1 base from V and 5 bases from J, the junction contained 8 bases not matched to a gene. The CDR3 protein is CASSEGVQRGNNEQFF. Here the CDR3 DNA reads TGTGCCAGCAGTGAAGGGGTCCAGCGGGGAAACAATGAGCAGTTCTTC.

CDR3 sequence reads: CASSLPGGNGYTF. In DNA form, the CDR3 reads TGTGCCAGCAGCTTGCCCGGAGGAAATGGCTACACCTTC. The chain links TRBV7-9 to TRBJ1-2; D unclear. Trimming stripped 3 bases from V and 6 bases from J, with 11 bases between. Germline V gene sequence: CDR1 SEHNR, CDR2 FQNEAQ (reference sequence). CDR3 length: 13 residues.

Only one count was recorded for this clone. V gene TRBV6-5 combines with J gene TRBJ1-2; D remains unclear. Trimming pared 4 bases from V and 5 bases from J, leaving 20 bases between. The CDR3 consists of 16 residues. The germline V gene encodes CDR1 MNHEY and CDR2 SVGAGI. The CDR3 nucleotides read TGTGCCAGCAGTTCAAAGGTGGCCTGGGGAGTGTATGGCTACACCTTC. It specifies CASSSKVAWGVYGYTF.

The chain uses TRBV7-6 and TRBJ1-4; 9 bases match TRBD1. Looked up from germline, CDR1 is SGHVS and CDR2 is FNYEAQ. V was pared by 2 bases and J by 6 bases, with 7 bases of the junction left unmatched. The CDR3 is 16 residues long. The CDR3 region is CASSLKAQGADEKLFF. CDR3 DNA sequence: TGTGCCAGCAGCTTAAAAGCACAGGGGGCAGATGAAAAACTGTTTTTT.